This T cell receptor beta chain was retrieved from a study of shared clonotypes between healthy human individuals. Study as a whole: Per donor, three plates held CD4 naive cells, three held CD4 memory, two held CD8 naive and one held CD8 memory.

Whole-study findings and limits: Estimated clonotype richness was generally higher in naive than memory subsets.

The CDR3 consists of 16 residues. CDR1 MRHNA and CDR2 SNTAGT come from the germline V gene. V shed 0 bases and J shed 0 bases, with 6 bases lying between them. TCRdb keeps only in-frame clones here, not all; method: immunoSEQ multiplex PCR. The sample lists over 400,000 clones; 90% to 97% were seen once. The donors, healthy adults who were HIV-negative, had experienced no recent acute infections or vaccinations. To note about this clone: Its antigen is not identified.

The J gene is TRBJ1-6, the V gene TRBV6-4; no clear D. Material for sequencing was naive CD4+ T cells sorted from blood. The sample's subset: CD45RA+ positively selected. This receptor was obtained from a woman in her twenties or thirties in good health. CDR3 region: CASSDSDGSYNSPLHF. The CDR3 DNA follows: TGTGCCAGCAGTGACTCTGATGGCTCCTATAATTCACCCCTCCACTTT.